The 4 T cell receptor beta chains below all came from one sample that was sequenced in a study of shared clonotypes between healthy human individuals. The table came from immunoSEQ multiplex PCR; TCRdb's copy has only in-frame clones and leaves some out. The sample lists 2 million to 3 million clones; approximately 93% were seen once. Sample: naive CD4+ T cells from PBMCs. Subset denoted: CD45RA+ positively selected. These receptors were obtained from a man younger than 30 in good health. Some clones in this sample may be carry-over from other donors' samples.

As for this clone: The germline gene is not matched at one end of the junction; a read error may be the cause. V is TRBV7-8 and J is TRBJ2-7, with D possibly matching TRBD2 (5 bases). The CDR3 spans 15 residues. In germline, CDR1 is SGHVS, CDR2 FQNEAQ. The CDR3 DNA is TGTGCCAGCAGCATAGCGAGGAAGACCGATTACGAGCAGTACTTC. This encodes CASSIARKTDYEQYF. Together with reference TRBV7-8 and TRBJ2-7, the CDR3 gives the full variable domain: GAGVSQSPRYKVAKRGQDVALRCDPISGHVSLFWYQQALGQGPEFLTYFQNEAQLDKSGLPSDRFFAERPEGSVSTLKIQRTQQEDSAVYLCASSIARKTDYEQYFGPGTRLTVT.

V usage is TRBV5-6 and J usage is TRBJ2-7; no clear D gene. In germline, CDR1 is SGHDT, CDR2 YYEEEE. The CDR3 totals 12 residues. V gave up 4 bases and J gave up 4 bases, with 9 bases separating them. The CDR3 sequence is CASSQSSYEQYF. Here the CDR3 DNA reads TGTGCCAGCAGCCAGAGCTCGTACGAGCAGTACTTC. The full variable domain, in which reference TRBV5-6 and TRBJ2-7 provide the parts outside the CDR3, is DAGVTQSPTHLIKTRGQQVTLRCSPKSGHDTVSWYQQALGQGPQFIFQYYEEEERQRGNFPDRFSGHQFPNYSSELNVNALLLGDSALYLCASSQSSYEQYFGPGTRLTVT.

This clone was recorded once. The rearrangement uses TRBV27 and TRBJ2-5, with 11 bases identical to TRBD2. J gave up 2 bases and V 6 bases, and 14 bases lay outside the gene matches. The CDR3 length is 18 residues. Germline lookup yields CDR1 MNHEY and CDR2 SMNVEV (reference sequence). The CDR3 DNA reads TGTGCCAGCAGGAAGATAATAGCGGGAGGGCCGACGCAAGAGACCCAGTACTTC. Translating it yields CASRKIIAGGPTQETQYF.

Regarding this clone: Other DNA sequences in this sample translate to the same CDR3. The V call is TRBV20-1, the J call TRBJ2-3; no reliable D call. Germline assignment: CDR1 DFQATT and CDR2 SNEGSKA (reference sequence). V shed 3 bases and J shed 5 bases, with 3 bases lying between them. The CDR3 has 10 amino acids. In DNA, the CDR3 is TGCAGTGCTAGGGGAGATACGCAGTATTTT. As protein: CSARGDTQYF.